Below, 31 T cell receptor beta chains from the same sample are listed, as sequenced in a study of beta chain features in type 1 diabetes. These receptors have no known antigen. As every portion of the isolated RNA was reverse transcribed, the sequencing read expressed TCRB transcripts. Repertoires were generated with immunoSEQ multiplex PCR, while TCRdb's copy carries only in-frame clones and drops some. The sample carries a few hundred thousand clones, under 20% recorded once. Study-wide findings and caveats: Moderate but significant shortening of TCRB CDR3s was recorded in all four CD4+ subsets from Type 1 diabetes patients.

The sequencing input was naive CD4+ T cells from blood. These receptor sequences come from a man aged 25-40 years with type 1 diabetes.

In its sample, this clone was seen a few times. The CDR3 DNA is TGTGCCAGCAGCGTAGCTGGAGCGGGGTCCTACAATGAGCAGTTCTTC. Encoded protein: CASSVAGAGSYNEQFF. The chain couples TRBV9 to TRBJ2-1; 7 nucleotides align to TRBD2. V lost 0 bases to trimming and J lost 1 base; unmatched junction nucleotides: 4. The CDR3 is 16 amino acids. From germline, CDR1 is SGDLS and CDR2 YYNGEE. Filled out from reference TRBV9 and TRBJ2-1, the complete variable domain reads DSGVTQTPKHLITATGQRVTLRCSPRSGDLSVYWYQQSLDQGLQFLIQYYNGEERAKGNILERFSAQQFPDLHSELNLSSLELGDSALYFCASSVAGAGSYNEQFFGPGTRLTVL.

The chain employs TRBV7-2 and TRBJ1-2; a possible D gene is TRBD1 (5 bases). CDR1 is SGHTA, CDR2 FQGNSA, per germline. V dropped 5 bases and J dropped 7 bases, with 11 bases sitting between them. The CDR3 has 12 residues. The CDR3 sequence: CASSPGTIGYTF. For the CDR3, the DNA is TGTGCCAGCAGCCCCGGGACGATTGGCTACACCTTC.

This clone was counted only a few times. The chain links TRBV28 to TRBJ1-2, with 7 bases that match TRBD1. Germline V CDR1 and CDR2: MDHEN, SYDVKM. V was pared by 4 bases and J by 8 bases, with 13 bases of the junction left unmatched. The CDR3 consists of 15 residues. The CDR3 region has the DNA TGTGCCAGCAGTTCCCTTCCAGAAGGGGGCCACGGCTACACCTTC. Protein sequence: CASSSLPEGGHGYTF.

This clone was picked up a small number of times. The V and J genes are TRBV27 and TRBJ2-3; 7 bases are shared with TRBD1. The CDR3 totals 14 residues. Germline lookup yields CDR1 MNHEY and CDR2 SMNVEV (reference sequence). With V trimmed by 2 bases and J by 6 bases, 5 bases remained unmatched. DNA for the CDR3: TGTGCCAGCAGTTTAAGGGACAGTACGGATACGCAGTATTTT. Translating it yields CASSLRDSTDTQYF.

J is TRBJ1-2 and V is TRBV5-4; a weak D match, TRBD1 (5 bases). There are 13 residues in the CDR3. The V end was cut by 3 bases, the J end by 5 bases, with 11 bases between. Germline V gives CDR1 SGHNT, CDR2 YYREEE (reference sequence). CDR3 nucleotides: TGTGCCAGCAGCTCCGACGGGACGTATGGCTACACCTTC. As protein: CASSSDGTYGYTF.

This chain connects TRBV14 to TRBJ2-5, with TRBD1 matching over 9 bases. Germline V lookup: CDR1 SGHDN, CDR2 FVKESK. V lost 3 bases to trimming and J lost 5 bases; unmatched junction nucleotides: 13. CDR3 length: 17 amino acids. The DNA for the CDR3 is TGTGCCAGCAGCCAGAGGACAGGGGCTACGAGACGGGAGACCCAGTACTTC. This translates into CASSQRTGATRRETQYF.

The table lists this clone with a few counts. The chain has TRBV5-1 and TRBJ2-7, with D possibly called TRBD1 or TRBD2 (6 bases each). The germline CDR1 and CDR2 sequences are SGHRS and YFSETQ. This CDR3 region has 14 residues. The germline V and J ends were trimmed by 0 bases and 2 bases, with 9 bases remaining between them. The CDR3 DNA sequence: TGCGCCAGCAGCTTGGAGGGGGGCGCCTACGAGCAGTACTTC. Amino acids: CASSLEGGAYEQYF.

This clone was detected only a few times. The V and J genes are TRBV28 and TRBJ2-7; D not certain. This CDR3 is built from 12 residues. V lost 4 bases and J lost 0, with 4 bases in between. Germline V CDR1 and CDR2: MDHEN, SYDVKM. The CDR3 protein is CASSSNSYEQYF. The CDR3 coding sequence is TGTGCCAGCAGTTCAAACTCCTACGAGCAGTACTTC.

This clone was seen more than once but under ten times. The V call is TRBV29-1, the J call TRBJ2-7, with D perhaps matching TRBD1 (6 bases). The germline CDR1 and CDR2 sequences are SQVTM and ANQGSEA. The CDR3 runs to 12 residues. Trimming took 7 bases from V and 5 from J, leaving 15 bases between them. In DNA form, the CDR3 reads TGCAGCGGTCGGCAGGGGCTACACGAGCAGTACTTC. Translation: CSGRQGLHEQYF.

This clone was observed a few times. This chain uses TRBV6-6 with TRBJ2-1; TRBD1 is a possible D gene (5 bases). CDR3 length equals 12 residues. V was pared by 5 bases and J by 6 bases, with 8 bases between. Germline-derived CDR1 and CDR2 are MNHNY and SVGAGI (reference sequence). CDR3 loop: CASSVGVNEQFF. The CDR3 region has the DNA TGTGCCAGCAGTGTAGGGGTCAATGAGCAGTTCTTC.

The V gene is TRBV5-6, the J gene TRBJ2-3, with D unclear. The CDR3 runs to 11 residues. V was cut by 0 bases and J by 11 bases, with 7 bases left in between. Per germline, CDR1 SGHDT and CDR2 YYEEEE. The chain's CDR3 is CASSLEVVQYF. CDR3 DNA sequence: TGTGCCAGCAGCTTGGAGGTCGTGCAGTATTTT.

Notes on this clone: The sample holds other DNA sequences that translate to the same CDR3. The genes are TRBV28 and TRBJ2-7; D unclear. The CDR3 is made up of 12 amino acids. With 5 bases removed from V and 3 bases from J, the gap between germline ends came to 8 bases. The V gene's germline CDR1 is MDHEN and CDR2 SYDVKM. CDR3 loop: CASSPPSYEQYF. In nucleotides, the CDR3 is TGTGCCAGCAGTCCCCCCAGCTACGAGCAGTACTTC.

This clone occurred a few times. The rearrangement uses TRBV28 and TRBJ2-7, with unresolved D. Germline loops: CDR1 MDHEN, CDR2 SYDVKM. There are 10 residues in the CDR3. Trimming cost V 10 bases and J 5 bases, with 9 bases left between them. In nucleotides, the CDR3 is TGTGCCACCTTGTCCGACGAGCAGTACTTC. Protein: CATLSDEQYF.

This clone was seen a handful of times. The chain uses TRBV27 and TRBJ1-1, with 10 bases fitting TRBD1. The CDR3 contains 15 residues. With V trimmed by 3 bases and J by 5 bases, 6 bases remained unmatched. Looked up from germline, CDR1 is MNHEY and CDR2 is SMNVEV (reference sequence). The CDR3 loop reads CASSLGQGTRTEAFF. CDR3 bases: TGTGCCAGCAGTTTGGGACAGGGGACGCGGACTGAAGCTTTCTTT.

The J gene is TRBJ2-1, the V gene TRBV30, with D maybe TRBD2 (6 bases). Germline CDR1 GTSNPN, CDR2 SVGIG (reference sequence). There are 16 residues in the CDR3. Trimming took off 3 bases at V and 4 bases at J, with 19 bases between the two ends. The CDR3: CAWRMEGGPRYNEQFF. The CDR3 nucleotides read TGTGCCTGGAGGATGGAGGGAGGCCCCCGTTACAATGAGCAGTTCTTC.

The J gene is TRBJ1-2, the V gene TRBV10-3; D remains unclear. The CDR3 runs 15 residues. CDR1 and CDR2 from the germline V gene are ENHRY and SYGVKD. V was pared by 0 bases and J by 3 bases, with 11 bases between. The CDR3 spells CAISESPSVDYGYTF. Written as DNA, the CDR3 is TGTGCCATCAGTGAGTCCCCCTCGGTCGACTATGGCTACACCTTC.

This clone came up a few times. The rearrangement uses TRBV20-1 and TRBJ1-1; D unresolved. Looked up from germline, CDR1 is DFQATT and CDR2 is SNEGSKA (reference sequence). Trimming left V 4 bases short and J 6 bases short, with 6 bases between. This CDR3 spans 10 amino acids. CDR3 loop: CSATEAEAFF. DNA for the CDR3: TGCAGTGCTACAGAGGCTGAAGCTTTCTTT.

This clone was detected a few times. The chain recombines TRBV7-9 with TRBJ2-7; D ambiguous. V was clipped by 6 bases and J by 7 bases, with 16 bases between them. This CDR3 comprises 13 residues. Germline values: CDR1 SEHNR, CDR2 FQNEAQ (reference sequence). DNA for the CDR3: TGTGCCAGCAGAATCGGCCCCGACTCGGAGCAGTACTTC. This encodes CASRIGPDSEQYF.

The J gene is TRBJ2-7, the V gene TRBV5-4, with a weak D call TRBD1 (5 bases). With 0 bases removed from V and 5 bases from J, the gap between germline ends came to 15 bases. The CDR3 spans 15 residues. CDR1 and CDR2 from the germline V gene are SGHNT and YYREEE (reference sequence). CDR3 sequence reads: CASSLEARVIDEQYF. CDR3 DNA sequence: TGTGCCAGCAGCTTGGAAGCCAGGGTAATCGACGAGCAGTACTTC.

This clone turned up a few times. The rearrangement links TRBV7-9 to TRBJ2-7; TRBD1 aligns across 8 bases. From germline, CDR1 is SEHNR and CDR2 FQNEAQ (reference sequence). The ends lost 4 bases at V and 2 bases at J; junction bases unmatched: 4. The CDR3 has 14 residues. CDR3 protein: CASSSAGQAYEQYF. The CDR3, as DNA: TGTGCCAGCAGCTCCGCGGGACAGGCCTACGAGCAGTACTTC. Drawing the rest from reference TRBV7-9 and TRBJ2-7, the complete variable domain is DTGVSQNPRHKITKRGQNVTFRCDPISEHNRLYWYRQTLGQGPEFLTYFQNEAQLEKSRLLSDRFSAERPKGSFSTLEIQRTEQGDSAMYLCASSSAGQAYEQYFGPGTRLTVT.

This chain uses TRBV11-2 with TRBJ2-1; 7 nucleotides match TRBD2. Germline loops: CDR1 SGHAT, CDR2 FQNNGV. With V trimmed by 3 bases and J by 8 bases, 7 bases remained unmatched. This CDR3 spans 14 amino acids. The CDR3 bases are TGTGCCAGCAGCTTGGCGGGAGTGGTTCATGAGCAGTTCTTC. It codes for CASSLAGVVHEQFF. The full variable domain, in which reference TRBV11-2 and TRBJ2-1 provide the parts outside the CDR3, is EAGVAQSPRYKIIEKRQSVAFWCNPISGHATLYWYQQILGQGPKLLIQFQNNGVVDDSQLPKDRFSAERLKGVDSTLKIQPAKLEDSAVYLCASSLAGVVHEQFFGPGTRLTVL.

In this sample, this clone turned up a few times. The genes are TRBV29-1 and TRBJ1-1, with D perhaps TRBD1 (5 bases). Trimming left V 7 bases short and J 1 base short, with 13 bases between. The CDR3 runs to 13 residues. Germline CDR1 reads SQVTM; CDR2 reads ANQGSEA. CDR3 in amino acids: CSASVTGNTEAFF. In nucleotides, the CDR3 is TGCAGCGCTAGCGTTACAGGGAACACTGAAGCTTTCTTT.

This clone was counted a few times. The rearrangement links TRBV18 to TRBJ2-7; 8 bases fit TRBD1. After removal of 3 bases from V and 4 bases from J, the junction contained 8 bases not matched to a gene. The germline CDR1 and CDR2 sequences are KGHSH and LQKENI. The CDR3 is 15 residues long. CDR3 sequence (DNA): TGTGCCAGCTCACCCCGACAGGGGATTGAATACGAGCAGTACTTC. This translates into CASSPRQGIEYEQYF.

J is TRBJ2-5 and V is TRBV29-1; D gene uncertain. The CDR3 extends over 12 amino acids. The V end lost 4 bases, the J end lost 0 bases, and 6 bases lay between the germline ends. From germline, CDR1 is SQVTM and CDR2 ANQGSEA. The CDR3 DNA reads as TGCAGCGTTGCCACGAACCAAGAGACCCAGTACTTC. Protein product: CSVATNQETQYF.

V is TRBV4-3 and J is TRBJ1-2, with 8 bases identical to TRBD1. The V and J ends lost 3 bases and 0 bases, in that order; junction bases with no gene match: 9. CDR3 length: 17 residues. The germline V gene has CDR1 LGHNA and CDR2 YSLEER. The CDR3 spells CASSQTLLQGANYGYTF. DNA for the CDR3: TGCGCCAGCAGCCAGACCCTTTTACAGGGGGCTAACTATGGCTACACCTTC.

The V call is TRBV14, the J call TRBJ2-5, with no clear D. The CDR3 spans 11 residues. Trimming cost V 2 bases and J 10 bases, with 8 bases left between them. Germline-derived CDR1 and CDR2 are SGHDN and FVKESK. DNA for the CDR3: TGTGCCAGCAGCCAACGGATGGTCCAGTACTTC. It translates to CASSQRMVQYF.

This clone has a handful of counts. The chain joins TRBV7-2 to TRBJ2-1; D ambiguous. Germline V CDR1 and CDR2: SGHTA, FQGNSA. The length of the CDR3 is 13 residues. Deletions cut 1 base from V and 4 bases from J, with 5 bases between. CDR3 sequence: CASSLVGYNEQFF. CDR3 nucleotides: TGTGCCAGCAGCTTAGTGGGTTACAATGAGCAGTTCTTC.

The chain combines TRBV7-9 with TRBJ1-2; 8 bases map to TRBD1. Germline V gene sequence: CDR1 SEHNR, CDR2 FQNEAQ (reference sequence). V dropped 0 bases and J dropped 8; count of bases not matched to a gene: 8. The CDR3 sequence is 15 residues long. The CDR3 is CASSLAYGQGGGYTF. The CDR3 DNA reads as TGTGCCAGCAGCTTAGCCTACGGACAGGGAGGAGGCTACACCTTC.

This clone was observed a handful of times. J is TRBJ1-5 and V is TRBV30; D may be TRBD1 (5 bases). Germline loops: CDR1 GTSNPN, CDR2 SVGIG (reference sequence). CDR3 length equals 14 residues. The V and J ends lost 4 bases and 2 bases respectively, with 12 bases between them. CDR3: CAWNLRVGNQPQHF. CDR3 sequence (DNA): TGTGCCTGGAACCTCAGGGTGGGCAATCAGCCCCAGCATTTT.

The rearrangement uses TRBV25-1 and TRBJ1-2; D not resolved. Trimming took 2 bases from V and 6 from J, leaving 16 bases between them. Germline values: CDR1 MGHDK, CDR2 SYGVNS. The CDR3 consists of 15 residues. The CDR3 is CASSEIQTGTDGYTF. CDR3 nucleotide sequence: TGTGCCAGCAGTGAAATCCAGACCGGTACGGATGGCTACACCTTC.

This clone was counted between two and nine times. This sequence joins TRBV7-2 and TRBJ2-1; TRBD2 is a possible D gene (6 bases). Germline CDR1 is SGHTA and CDR2 is FQGNSA. This CDR3 comprises 15 residues. Deletions cut 1 base from V and 9 bases from J, with 16 bases between. DNA for the CDR3: TGTGCCAGCAGCTTAGTCCCGGGAGAGGGCATTGAGCAGTTCTTC. It yields the protein CASSLVPGEGIEQFF.